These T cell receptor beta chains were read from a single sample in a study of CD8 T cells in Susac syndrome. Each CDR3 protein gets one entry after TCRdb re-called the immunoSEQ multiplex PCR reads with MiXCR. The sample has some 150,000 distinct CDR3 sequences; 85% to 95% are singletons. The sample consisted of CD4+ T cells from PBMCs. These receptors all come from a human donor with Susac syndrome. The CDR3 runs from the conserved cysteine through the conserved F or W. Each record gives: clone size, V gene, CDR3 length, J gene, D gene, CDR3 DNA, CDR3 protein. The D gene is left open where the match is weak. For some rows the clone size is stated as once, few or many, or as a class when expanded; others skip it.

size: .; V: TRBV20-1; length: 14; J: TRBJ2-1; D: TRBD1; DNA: TGCAGTGCTTGGGACAGGGGGGGGCACAATGAGCAGTTCTTC; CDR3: CSAWDRGGHNEQFF
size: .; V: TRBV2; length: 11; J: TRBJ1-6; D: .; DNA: TGTGCCAGCAGCCCGTATTCACCCCTCCACTTT; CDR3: CASSPYSPLHF
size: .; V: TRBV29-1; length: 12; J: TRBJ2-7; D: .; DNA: TGCAGCGTTGCGACAGCAGGAGTTAAGCAGTACTTC; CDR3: CSVATAGVKQYF
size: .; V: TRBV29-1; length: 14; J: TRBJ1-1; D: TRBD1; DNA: TGCAGCGTTGAAGTGGGGACAGCGAACACTGAAGCTTTCTTT; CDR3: CSVEVGTANTEAFF
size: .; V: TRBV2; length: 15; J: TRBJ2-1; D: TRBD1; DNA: TGTGCCAGCAGTTTAACACAGGGGAAGGACAATGAGCAGTTCTTC; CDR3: CASSLTQGKDNEQFF
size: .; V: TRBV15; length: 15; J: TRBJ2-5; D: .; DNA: TGTGCCACCAGCAGAGATCTAGGGGTTGAAGAGACCCAGTACTTC; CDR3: CATSRDLGVEETQYF
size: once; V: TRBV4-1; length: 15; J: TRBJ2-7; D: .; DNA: TGCGCCAGCAGCCAAGCATCCGTGGACGGCTACGAGCAGTACTTC; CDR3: CASSQASVDGYEQYF
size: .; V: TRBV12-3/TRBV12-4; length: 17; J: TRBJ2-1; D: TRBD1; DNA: TGTGCCAGCAGTCGTCATCCCGGGACAGGGGAATCGGATGAGCAGTTCTTC; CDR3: CASSRHPGTGESDEQFF
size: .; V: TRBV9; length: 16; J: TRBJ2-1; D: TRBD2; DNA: TGTGCCAGCAGCACCACCCGCGGGGGGCCGAGGTATGAGCAGTTCTTC; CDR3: CASSTTRGGPRYEQFF
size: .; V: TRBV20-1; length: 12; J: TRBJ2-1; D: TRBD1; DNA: TGCAGTGCTGGGGACAGGGATACTGAGCAGTTCTTC; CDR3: CSAGDRDTEQFF
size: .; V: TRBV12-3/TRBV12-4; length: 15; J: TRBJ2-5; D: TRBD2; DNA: TGTGCCAGCAGTCCCTTAGCGGGGGGGCAAGAGACCCAGTACTTC; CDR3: CASSPLAGGQETQYF
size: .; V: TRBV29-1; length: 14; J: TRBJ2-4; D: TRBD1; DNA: TGCAGCGTTGCTTGGGACAGGGTAGGAAACATTCAGTACTTC; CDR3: CSVAWDRVGNIQYF
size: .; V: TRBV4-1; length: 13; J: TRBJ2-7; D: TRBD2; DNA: TGCGCCAGCAGCCAGGTCTGGGGGGGCGAGCAGTACTTC; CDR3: CASSQVWGGEQYF
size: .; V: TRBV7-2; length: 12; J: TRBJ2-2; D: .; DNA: TGTGCCAGCAGCTTAGGGGACCCGAAGCTGTTTTTT; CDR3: CASSLGDPKLFF
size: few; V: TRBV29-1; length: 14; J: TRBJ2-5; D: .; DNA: TGCAGCGTGGCCATTAGGACGGCTCAAGAGACCCAGTACTTC; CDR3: CSVAIRTAQETQYF
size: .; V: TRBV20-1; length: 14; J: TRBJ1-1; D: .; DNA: TGCAGTGCTTTTGTTCCCCCGGGAAACACTGAAGCTTTCTTT; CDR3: CSAFVPPGNTEAFF
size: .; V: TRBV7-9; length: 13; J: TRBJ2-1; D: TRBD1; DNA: TGTGCCAGCAGCTTAGGACAGGGCCGAGAGCAGTTCTTC; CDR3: CASSLGQGREQFF
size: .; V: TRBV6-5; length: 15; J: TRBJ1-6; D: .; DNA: TGTGCCAGCAGTTACTCGAGGATGGGGGCGGGGGCCCTCCACTTT; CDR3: CASSYSRMGAGALHF
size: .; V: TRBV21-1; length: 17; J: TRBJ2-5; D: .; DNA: TGTGCCAGCAGCACCCTAGCGGGGGGTATTCTCCAAGAGACCCAGTACTTC; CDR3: CASSTLAGGILQETQYF
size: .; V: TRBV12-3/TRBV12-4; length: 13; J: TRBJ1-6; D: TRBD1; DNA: TGTGCCAGTGGACAGGGTTCGTTATCACCCCTCCACTTT; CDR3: CASGQGSLSPLHF
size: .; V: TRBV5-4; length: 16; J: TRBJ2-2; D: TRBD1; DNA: TGTGCCAGCACCCGGGCCGGGACAGGGAGCACCGGGGAGCTGTTTTTT; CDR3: CASTRAGTGSTGELFF
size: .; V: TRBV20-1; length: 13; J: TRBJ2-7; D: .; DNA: TGCAGTGCTCCCCACAGGGAACCCTACGAGCAGTACTTC; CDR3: CSAPHREPYEQYF
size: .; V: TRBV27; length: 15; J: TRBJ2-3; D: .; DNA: TGTGCCAGCAGTTCGCACGACAGAAGCACAGATACGCAGTATTTT; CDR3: CASSSHDRSTDTQYF
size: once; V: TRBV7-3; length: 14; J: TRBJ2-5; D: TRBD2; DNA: TGTGCCAGCAGACTCGGGAGGGGCGAAGAGACCCAGTACTTC; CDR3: CASRLGRGEETQYF
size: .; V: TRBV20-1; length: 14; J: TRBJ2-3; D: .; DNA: TGCAGTGCTAGGACGGAGTCCTCTCCAGATACGCAGTATTTT; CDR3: CSARTESSPDTQYF
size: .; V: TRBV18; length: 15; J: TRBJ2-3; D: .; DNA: TGTGCCAGCTCACCTGGACCAACCCGCACAGATACGCAGTATTTT; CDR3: CASSPGPTRTDTQYF
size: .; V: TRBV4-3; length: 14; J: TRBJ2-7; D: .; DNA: TGCGCCAGCAGTTTGGGGCAGCCTCCCTACGAGCAGTACTTC; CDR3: CASSLGQPPYEQYF
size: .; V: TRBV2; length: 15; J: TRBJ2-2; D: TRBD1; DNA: TGTGCCAGCAGAGGACAGGGAAGAAACACCGGGGAGCTGTTTTTT; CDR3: CASRGQGRNTGELFF
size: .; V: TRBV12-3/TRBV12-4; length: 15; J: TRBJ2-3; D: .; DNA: TGTGCCAGCAGTTCAGGTCAGGGGTCGACAGATACGCAGTATTTT; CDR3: CASSSGQGSTDTQYF
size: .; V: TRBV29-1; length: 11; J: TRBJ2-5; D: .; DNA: TGCAGCGTTCCCCCAGGGGAGGCCCAGTACTTC; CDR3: CSVPPGEAQYF
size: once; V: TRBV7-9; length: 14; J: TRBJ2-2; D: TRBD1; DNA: TGTGCCAGCAGCCTAATACAGGGGTCCGGGGAGCTGTTTTTT; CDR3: CASSLIQGSGELFF
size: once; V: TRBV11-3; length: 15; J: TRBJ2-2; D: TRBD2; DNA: TGTGCCAGCAGCGGACTAGCGGGGATCACCGGGGAGCTGTTTTTT; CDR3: CASSGLAGITGELFF
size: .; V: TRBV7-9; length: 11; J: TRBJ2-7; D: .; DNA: TGTGCCAGCAGTTCAAATTACGAGCAGTACTTC; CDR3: CASSSNYEQYF
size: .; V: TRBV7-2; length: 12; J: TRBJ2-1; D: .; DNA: TGTGCCAGCAGCCCCACCGGGAGCGAGCAGTTCTTC; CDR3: CASSPTGSEQFF
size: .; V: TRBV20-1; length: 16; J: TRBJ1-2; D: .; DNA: TGCAGTACCCATCCCTTCTCAACACCCGAGGGGGATGGCTACACCTTC; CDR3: CSTHPFSTPEGDGYTF
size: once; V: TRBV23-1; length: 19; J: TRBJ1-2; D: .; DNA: TGCGCCAGCAGCCTCACTATGTCAGGGGACCGTCGAGGTAGCTATGGCTACACCTTC; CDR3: CASSLTMSGDRRGSYGYTF
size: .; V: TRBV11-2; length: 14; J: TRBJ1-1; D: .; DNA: TGTGCCAGCAGCTCGACGACGTTTAATATTGAAGCTTTCTTT; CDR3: CASSSTTFNIEAFF
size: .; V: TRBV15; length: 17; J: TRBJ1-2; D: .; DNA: TGTGCCACCAGCGGGTTCGGGATAGGCAGACCTAACTCTGGCTACACCTTC; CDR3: CATSGFGIGRPNSGYTF
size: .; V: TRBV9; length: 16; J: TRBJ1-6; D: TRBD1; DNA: TGTGCCAGCAGCCCACGGACAGGGGGAGATAATTCACCCCTCCACTTT; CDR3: CASSPRTGGDNSPLHF
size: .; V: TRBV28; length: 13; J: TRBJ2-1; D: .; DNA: TGTGCCAGCAGTAACCGTCTCTACAATGAGCAGTTCTTC; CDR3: CASSNRLYNEQFF
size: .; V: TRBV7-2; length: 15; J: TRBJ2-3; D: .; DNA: TGTGCCAGCAGCTTCCCGGGGCCAGGCACAGATACGCAGTATTTT; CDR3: CASSFPGPGTDTQYF